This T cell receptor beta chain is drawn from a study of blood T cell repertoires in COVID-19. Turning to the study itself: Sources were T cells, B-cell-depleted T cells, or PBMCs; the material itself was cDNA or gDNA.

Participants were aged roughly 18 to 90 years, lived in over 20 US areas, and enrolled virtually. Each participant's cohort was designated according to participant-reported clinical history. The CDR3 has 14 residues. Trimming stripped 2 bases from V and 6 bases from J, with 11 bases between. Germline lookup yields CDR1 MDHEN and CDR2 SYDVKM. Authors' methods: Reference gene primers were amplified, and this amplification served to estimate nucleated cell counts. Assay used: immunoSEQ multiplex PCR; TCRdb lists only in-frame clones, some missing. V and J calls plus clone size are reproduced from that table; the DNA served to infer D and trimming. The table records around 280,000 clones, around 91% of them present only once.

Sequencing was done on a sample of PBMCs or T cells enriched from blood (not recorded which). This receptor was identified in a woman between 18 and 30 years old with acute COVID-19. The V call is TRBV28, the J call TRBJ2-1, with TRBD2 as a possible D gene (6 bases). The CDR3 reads CASSLVLGGNEQFF. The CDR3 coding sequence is TGTGCCAGCAGTTTAGTGCTCGGGGGCAATGAGCAGTTCTTC.